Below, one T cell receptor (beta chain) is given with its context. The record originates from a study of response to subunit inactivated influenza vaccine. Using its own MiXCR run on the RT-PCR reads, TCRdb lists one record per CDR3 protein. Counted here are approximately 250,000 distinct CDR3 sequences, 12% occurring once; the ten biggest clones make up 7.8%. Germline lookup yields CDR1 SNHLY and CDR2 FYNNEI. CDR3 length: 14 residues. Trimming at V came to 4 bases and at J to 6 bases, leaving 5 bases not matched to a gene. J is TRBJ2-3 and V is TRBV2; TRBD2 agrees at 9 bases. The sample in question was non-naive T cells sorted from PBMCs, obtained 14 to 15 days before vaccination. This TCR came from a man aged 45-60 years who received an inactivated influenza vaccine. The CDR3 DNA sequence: TGTGCCAGCAGTGGCCTAGCGGGAAGGGATACGCAGTATTTT. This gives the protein CASSGLAGRDTQYF.